This T cell receptor (beta chain) was identified in a study of blood T cell repertoires in COVID-19. Study summary: The United States, Italy and Spain supplied acute and convalescent COVID-19 samples. Sources were T cells, B-cell-depleted T cells, or PBMCs; the material itself was cDNA or gDNA.

This clone has just one count. Original processing notes: Estimated nucleated cell counts came from reference gene primer amplification. TCRdb's table, derived via immunoSEQ multiplex PCR, lists solely in-frame clones and lacks some. For V, J and clone size, that table is used; D and trimming come from the DNA. Here the sample spans about 30,000 clones, around 83% being singletons. The V gene lost 6 bases and the J gene lost 4 bases, with 10 bases spanning the gap. CDR3 length equals 13 residues. Germline V gene sequence: CDR1 SGHTA, CDR2 FQGNSA. The chain is built from TRBV7-2 and TRBJ1-5; D is undetermined. The receptor's source is a human donor in a cohort sampled during active COVID-19. The sequencing sample was made of peripheral blood. The CDR3 loop is CASRRERNQPQHF. CDR3 nucleotides: TGTGCCAGCAGACGGGAGCGGAATCAGCCCCAGCATTTT.